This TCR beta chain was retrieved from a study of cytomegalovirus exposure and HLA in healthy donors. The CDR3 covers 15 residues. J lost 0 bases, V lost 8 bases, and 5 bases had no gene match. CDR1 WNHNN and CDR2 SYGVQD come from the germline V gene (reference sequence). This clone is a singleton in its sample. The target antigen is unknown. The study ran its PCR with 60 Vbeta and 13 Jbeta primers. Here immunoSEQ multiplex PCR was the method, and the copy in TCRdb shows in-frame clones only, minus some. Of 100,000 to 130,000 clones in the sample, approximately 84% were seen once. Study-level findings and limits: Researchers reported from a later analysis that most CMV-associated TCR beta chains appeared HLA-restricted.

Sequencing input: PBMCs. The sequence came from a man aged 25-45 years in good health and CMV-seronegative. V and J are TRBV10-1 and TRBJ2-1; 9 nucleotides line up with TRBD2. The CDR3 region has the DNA TGCGCCAGCGGTAATAGCGGGAGCTCCTACAATGAGCAGTTCTTC. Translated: CASGNSGSSYNEQFF.